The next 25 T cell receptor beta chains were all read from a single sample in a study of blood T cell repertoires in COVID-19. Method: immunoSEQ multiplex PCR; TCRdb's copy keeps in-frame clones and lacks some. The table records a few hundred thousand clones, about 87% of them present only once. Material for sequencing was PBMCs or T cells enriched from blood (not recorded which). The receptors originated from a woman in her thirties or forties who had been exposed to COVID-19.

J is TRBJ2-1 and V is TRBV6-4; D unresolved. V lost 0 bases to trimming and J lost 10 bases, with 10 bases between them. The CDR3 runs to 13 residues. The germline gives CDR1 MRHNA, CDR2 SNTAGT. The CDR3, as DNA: TGTGCCAGCAGTGACTCGGAGTTTTCCGAGCAGTTCTTC. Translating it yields CASSDSEFSEQFF.

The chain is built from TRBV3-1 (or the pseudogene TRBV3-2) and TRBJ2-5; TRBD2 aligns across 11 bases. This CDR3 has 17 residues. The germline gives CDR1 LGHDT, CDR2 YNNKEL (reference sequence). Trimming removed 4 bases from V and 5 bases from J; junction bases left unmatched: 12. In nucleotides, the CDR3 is TGTGCCAGCAGCCGCCATAGCGGGGGGGCCGGTGGCGAGACCCAGTACTTC. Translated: CASSRHSGGAGGETQYF.

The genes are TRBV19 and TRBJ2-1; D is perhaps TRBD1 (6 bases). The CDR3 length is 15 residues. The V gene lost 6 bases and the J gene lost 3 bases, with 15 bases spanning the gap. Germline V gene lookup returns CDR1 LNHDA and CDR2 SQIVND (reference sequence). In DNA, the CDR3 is TGTGCCAGTAGCCCAACAGGGAATAGCTACAATGAGCAGTTCTTC. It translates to CASSPTGNSYNEQFF. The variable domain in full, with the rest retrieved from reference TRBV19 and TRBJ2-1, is DGGITQSPKYLFRKEGQNVTLSCEQNLNHDAMYWYRQDPGQGLRLIYYSQIVNDFQKGDIAEGYSVSREKKESFPLTVTSAQKNPTAFYLCASSPTGNSYNEQFFGPGTRLTVL.

The CDR3, as DNA: TGTGCCAGCAGCTTAGCAGCGGGTTTGGGGGGCTACGAGCAGTACTTC. It yields the protein CASSLAAGLGGYEQYF. This chain uses TRBV7-9 with TRBJ2-7; perhaps TRBD2 as D (6 bases). CDR1 is SEHNR, CDR2 FQNEAQ, per germline (reference sequence). Trimming removed 0 bases from V and 3 bases from J, with 15 bases in between. The length of the CDR3 is 16 residues.

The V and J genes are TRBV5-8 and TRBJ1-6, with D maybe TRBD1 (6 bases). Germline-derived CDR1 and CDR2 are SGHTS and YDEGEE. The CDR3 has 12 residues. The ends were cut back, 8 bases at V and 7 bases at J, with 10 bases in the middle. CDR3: CASSTGNSPLHF. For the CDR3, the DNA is TGTGCCAGTTCTACAGGGAATTCACCCCTCCACTTT. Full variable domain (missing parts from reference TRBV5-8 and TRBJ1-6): EAGVTQSPTHLIKTRGQQATLRCSPISGHTSVYWYQQALGLGLQFLLWYDEGEERNRGNFPPRFSGRQFPNYSSELNVNALELEDSALYLCASSTGNSPLHFGNGTRLTVT.

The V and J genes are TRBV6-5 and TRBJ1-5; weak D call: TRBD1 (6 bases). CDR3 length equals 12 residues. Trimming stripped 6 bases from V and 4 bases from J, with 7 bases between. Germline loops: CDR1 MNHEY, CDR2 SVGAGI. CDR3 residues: CASRQGNQPQHF. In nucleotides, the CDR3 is TGTGCCAGCAGACAGGGAAATCAGCCCCAGCATTTT.

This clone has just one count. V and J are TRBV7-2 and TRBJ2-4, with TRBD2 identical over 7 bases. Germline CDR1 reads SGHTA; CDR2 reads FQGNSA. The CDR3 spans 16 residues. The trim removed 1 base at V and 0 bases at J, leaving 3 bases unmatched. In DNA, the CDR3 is TGTGCCAGCAGCTTAGTGGGCGGGGGAGCCAAAAACATTCAGTACTTC. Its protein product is CASSLVGGGAKNIQYF.

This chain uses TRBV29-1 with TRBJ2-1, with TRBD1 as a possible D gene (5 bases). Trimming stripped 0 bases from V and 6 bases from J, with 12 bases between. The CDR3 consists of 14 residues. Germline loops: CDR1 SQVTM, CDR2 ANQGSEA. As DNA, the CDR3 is TGCAGCGTTGAAGAGCCCGCAGGGTTCAATGAGCAGTTCTTC. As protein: CSVEEPAGFNEQFF.

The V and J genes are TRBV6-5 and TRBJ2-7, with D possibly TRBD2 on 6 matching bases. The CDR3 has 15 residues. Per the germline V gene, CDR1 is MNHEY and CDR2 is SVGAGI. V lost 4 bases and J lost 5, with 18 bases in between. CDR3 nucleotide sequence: TGTGCCAGCAGTTCGCCCTCGCGGGGCAGGGACGAGCAGTACTTC. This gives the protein CASSSPSRGRDEQYF.

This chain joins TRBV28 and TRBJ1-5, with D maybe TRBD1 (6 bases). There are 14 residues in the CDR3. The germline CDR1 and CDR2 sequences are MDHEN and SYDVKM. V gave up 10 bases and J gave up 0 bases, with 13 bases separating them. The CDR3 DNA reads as TGTGCCACCGACCGGGACACTAGCAATCAGCCCCAGCATTTT. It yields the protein CATDRDTSNQPQHF.

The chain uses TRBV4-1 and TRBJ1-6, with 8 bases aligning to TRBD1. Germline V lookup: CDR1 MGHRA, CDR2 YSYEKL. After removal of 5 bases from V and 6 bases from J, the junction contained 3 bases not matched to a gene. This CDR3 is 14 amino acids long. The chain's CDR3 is CASSSTGVNSPLHF. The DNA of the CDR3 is TGCGCCAGCAGCTCGACAGGGGTTAATTCACCCCTCCACTTT.

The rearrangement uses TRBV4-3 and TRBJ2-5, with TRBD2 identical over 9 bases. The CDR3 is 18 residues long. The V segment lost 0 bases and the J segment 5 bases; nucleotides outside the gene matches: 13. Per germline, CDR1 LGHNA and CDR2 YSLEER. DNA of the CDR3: TGCGCCAGCAGCCAAGACCCACATGCGGGGGGGCTTAAGGAGACCCAGTACTTC. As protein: CASSQDPHAGGLKETQYF.

In DNA form, the CDR3 reads TGTGCCAGCAGTGATCGTTCTTCCACAGATACGCAGTATTTT. Amino acids: CASSDRSSTDTQYF. This chain uses TRBV2 with TRBJ2-3; D not resolved. The germline V gene encodes CDR1 SNHLY and CDR2 FYNNEI. CDR3 length: 14 amino acids. V lost 3 bases and J 2 bases, leaving 9 bases between the germline ends. Complete variable domain (other parts from reference TRBV2 and TRBJ2-3): EPEVTQTPSHQVTQMGQEVILRCVPISNHLYFYWYRQILGQKVEFLVSFYNNEISEKSEIFDDQFSVERPDGSNFTLKIRSTKLEDSAMYFCASSDRSSTDTQYFGPGTRLTVL.

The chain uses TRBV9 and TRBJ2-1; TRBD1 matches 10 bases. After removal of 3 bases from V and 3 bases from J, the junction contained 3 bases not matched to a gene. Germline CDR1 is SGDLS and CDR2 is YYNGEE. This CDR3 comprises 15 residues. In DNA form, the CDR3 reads TGTGCCAGCAGCGAAAGGACAGGGGGCTACAATGAGCAGTTCTTC. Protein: CASSERTGGYNEQFF.

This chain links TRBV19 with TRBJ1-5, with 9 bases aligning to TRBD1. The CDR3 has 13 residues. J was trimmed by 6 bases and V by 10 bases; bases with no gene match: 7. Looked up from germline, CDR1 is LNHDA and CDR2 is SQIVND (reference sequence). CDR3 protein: CATGTGIFQPQHF. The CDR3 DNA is TGTGCCACCGGGACAGGGATATTTCAGCCCCAGCATTTT.

In DNA, the CDR3 is TGTGCCAGTAGTAACCGGAGGGGAGGGAAGACTTTCTTT. This translates into CASSNRRGGKTFF. The genes are TRBV19 and TRBJ1-1, with a possible D match to TRBD1 (5 bases). CDR1 LNHDA and CDR2 SQIVND come from the germline V gene (reference sequence). V lost 4 bases and J 12 bases, leaving 18 bases between the germline ends. The CDR3 length is 13 residues.

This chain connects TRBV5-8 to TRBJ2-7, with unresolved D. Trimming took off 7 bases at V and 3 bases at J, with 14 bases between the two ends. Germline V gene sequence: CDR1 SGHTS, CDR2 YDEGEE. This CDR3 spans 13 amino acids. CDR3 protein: CASGLDQNYEQYF. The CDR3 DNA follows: TGTGCCAGCGGCCTGGATCAGAACTACGAGCAGTACTTC. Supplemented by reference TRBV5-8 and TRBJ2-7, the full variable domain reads EAGVTQSPTHLIKTRGQQATLRCSPISGHTSVYWYQQALGLGLQFLLWYDEGEERNRGNFPPRFSGRQFPNYSSELNVNALELEDSALYLCASGLDQNYEQYFGPGTRLTVT.

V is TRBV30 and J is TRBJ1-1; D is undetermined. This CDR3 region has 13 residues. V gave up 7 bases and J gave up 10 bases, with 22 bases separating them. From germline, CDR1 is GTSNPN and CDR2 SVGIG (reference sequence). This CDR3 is CALRQDSGLSAFF. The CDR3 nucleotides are TGTGCCTTGCGGCAAGACTCAGGACTTTCAGCTTTCTTT.

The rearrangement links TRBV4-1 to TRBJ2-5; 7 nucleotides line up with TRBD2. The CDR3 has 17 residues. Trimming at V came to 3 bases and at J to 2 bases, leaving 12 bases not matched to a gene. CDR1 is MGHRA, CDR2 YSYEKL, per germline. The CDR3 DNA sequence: TGCGCCAGCAGCCAGCTCGTTTCGGGAGGTAGGCAAGAGACCCAGTACTTC. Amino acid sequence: CASSQLVSGGRQETQYF.

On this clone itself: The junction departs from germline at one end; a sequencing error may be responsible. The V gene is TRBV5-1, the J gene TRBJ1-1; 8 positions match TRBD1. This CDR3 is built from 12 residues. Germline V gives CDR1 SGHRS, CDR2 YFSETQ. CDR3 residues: CASSVDRGEAFF. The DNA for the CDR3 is TGTGCCAGCAGCGTAGACAGGGGTGAAGCTTTCTTT.

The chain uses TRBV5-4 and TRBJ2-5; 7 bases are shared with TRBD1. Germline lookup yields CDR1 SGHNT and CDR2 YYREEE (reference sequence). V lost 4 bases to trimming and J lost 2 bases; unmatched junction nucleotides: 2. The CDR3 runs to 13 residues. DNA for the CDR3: TGTGCCAGCAGCAGACAGGGACAAGAGACCCAGTACTTC. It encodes CASSRQGQETQYF.

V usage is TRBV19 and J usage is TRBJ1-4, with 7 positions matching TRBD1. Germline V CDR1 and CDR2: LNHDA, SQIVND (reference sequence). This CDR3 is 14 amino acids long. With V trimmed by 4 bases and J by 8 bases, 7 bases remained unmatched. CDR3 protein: CASSTSQGGEKLFF. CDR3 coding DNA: TGTGCCAGTAGTACGAGCCAGGGGGGAGAAAAACTGTTTTTT.

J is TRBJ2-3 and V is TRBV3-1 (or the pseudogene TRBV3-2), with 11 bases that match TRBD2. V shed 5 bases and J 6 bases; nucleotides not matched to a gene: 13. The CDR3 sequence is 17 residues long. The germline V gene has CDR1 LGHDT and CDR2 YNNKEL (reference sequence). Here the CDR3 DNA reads TGTGCCAGCAGCTCACTGACTAGCGGGGAATTGGCCGATACGCAGTATTTT. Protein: CASSSLTSGELADTQYF.

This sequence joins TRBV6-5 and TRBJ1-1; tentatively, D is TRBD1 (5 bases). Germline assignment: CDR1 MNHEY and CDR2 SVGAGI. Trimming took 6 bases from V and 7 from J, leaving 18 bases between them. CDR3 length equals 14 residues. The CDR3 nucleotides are TGTGCCAGCAGCAGACCAGGGAGGAAAGGTGAAGCTTTCTTT. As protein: CASSRPGRKGEAFF.

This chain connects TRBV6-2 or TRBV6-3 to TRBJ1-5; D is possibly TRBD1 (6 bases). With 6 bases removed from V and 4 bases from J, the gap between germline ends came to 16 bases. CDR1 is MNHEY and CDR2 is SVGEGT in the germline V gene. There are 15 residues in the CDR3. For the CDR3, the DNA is TGTGCCAGCAGCCACGGGGGGGCCGAAAATCAGCCCCAGCATTTT. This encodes CASSHGGAENQPQHF.